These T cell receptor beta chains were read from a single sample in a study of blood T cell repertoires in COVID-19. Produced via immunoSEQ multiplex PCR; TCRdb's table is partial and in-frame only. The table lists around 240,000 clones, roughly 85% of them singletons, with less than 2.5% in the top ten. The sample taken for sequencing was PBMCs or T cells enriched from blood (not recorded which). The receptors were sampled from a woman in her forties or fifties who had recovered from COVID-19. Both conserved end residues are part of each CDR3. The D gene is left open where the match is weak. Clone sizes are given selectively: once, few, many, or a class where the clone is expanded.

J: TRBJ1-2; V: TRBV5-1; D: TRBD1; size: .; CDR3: CASSLQGVDGYTF; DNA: TGCGCCAGCAGCTTACAGGGGGTTGATGGCTACACCTTC
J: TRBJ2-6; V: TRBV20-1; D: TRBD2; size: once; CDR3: CSASRVAGAGANVLTF; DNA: TGCAGTGCTAGTAGGGTAGCGGGAGCTGGGGCCAACGTCCTGACTTTC
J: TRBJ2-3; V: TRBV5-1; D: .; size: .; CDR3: CASSGGADTQYF; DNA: TGCGCCAGCAGCGGCGGGGCAGATACGCAGTATTTT
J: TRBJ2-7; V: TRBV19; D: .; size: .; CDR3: CASSMAGFPGTAYEQYF; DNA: TGTGCCAGTAGTATGGCGGGGTTTCCAGGTACAGCCTACGAGCAGTACTTC
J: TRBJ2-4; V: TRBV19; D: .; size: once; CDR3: CASSSRPGSNIQYF; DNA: TGTGCCAGTAGTAGTAGGCCAGGGTCAAACATTCAGTACTTC
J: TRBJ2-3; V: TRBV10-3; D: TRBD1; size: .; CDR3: CAIRAGQGTDTQYF; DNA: TGTGCCATCAGAGCTGGACAGGGCACAGATACGCAGTATTTT
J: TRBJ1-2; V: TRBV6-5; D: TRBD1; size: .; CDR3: CASSYQQGQGYTF; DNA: TGTGCCAGCAGTTACCAACAGGGACAGGGCTACACCTTC
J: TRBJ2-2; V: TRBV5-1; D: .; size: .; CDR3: CASSQGQTGELFF; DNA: TGCGCCAGCAGCCAAGGACAGACCGGGGAGCTGTTTTTT
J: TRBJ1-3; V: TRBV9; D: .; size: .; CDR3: CASSKRSSGNTIYF; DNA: TGTGCCAGCAGCAAGAGAAGTTCTGGAAACACCATATATTTT
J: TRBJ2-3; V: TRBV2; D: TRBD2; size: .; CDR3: CASSEGAGGPGDTQYF; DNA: TGTGCCAGCAGTGAAGGAGCGGGAGGCCCCGGGGATACGCAGTATTTT
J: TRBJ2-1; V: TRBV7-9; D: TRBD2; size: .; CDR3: CASSSPTSEPMQFF; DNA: TGTGCCAGTTCTAGTCCCACTAGCGAGCCAATGCAGTTCTTC
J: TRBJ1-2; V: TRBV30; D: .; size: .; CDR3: CAWSQNRASVYGYTF; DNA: TGTGCCTGGAGTCAAAACAGGGCTTCTGTCTATGGCTACACCTTC
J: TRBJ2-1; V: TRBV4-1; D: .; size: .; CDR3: CASSQDGGNVLGQFF; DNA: TGCGCCAGCAGCCAAGATGGCGGTAACGTCTTAGGGCAGTTCTTC
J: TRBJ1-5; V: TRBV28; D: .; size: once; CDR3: CASSGGGQSQYSNQPQHF; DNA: TGTGCCAGCAGTGGGGGGGGGCAGAGCCAATATAGCAATCAGCCCCAGCATTTT
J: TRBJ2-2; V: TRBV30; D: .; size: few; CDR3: CAWSATGTGELFF; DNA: TGTGCCTGGAGTGCGACAGGAACCGGGGAGCTGTTTTTT
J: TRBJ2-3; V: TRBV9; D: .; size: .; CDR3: CASSVATDTQYF; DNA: TGTGCCAGCAGCGTAGCTACAGATACGCAGTATTTT
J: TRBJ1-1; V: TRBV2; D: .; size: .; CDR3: CASRRGGNGDTEAFF; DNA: TGTGCCAGCAGACGGGGGGGAAATGGGGACACTGAAGCTTTCTTT
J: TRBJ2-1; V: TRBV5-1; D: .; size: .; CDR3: CASSLVRASYNEQFF; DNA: TGCGCCAGCAGCTTGGTCAGGGCTTCCTACAATGAGCAGTTCTTC
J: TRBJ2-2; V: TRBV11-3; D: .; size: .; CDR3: CASSLQNGEVTGELFF; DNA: TGTGCCAGCAGCCTTCAGAATGGGGAGGTCACCGGGGAGCTGTTTTTT
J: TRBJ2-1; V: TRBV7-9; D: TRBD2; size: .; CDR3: CASSLALAGGSEQFF; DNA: TGTGCCAGCAGCTTAGCATTAGCGGGAGGTAGTGAGCAGTTCTTC
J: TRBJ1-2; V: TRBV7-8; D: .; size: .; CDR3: CASSLGYTPNYGYTF; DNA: TGTGCCAGCAGCTTAGGGTACACCCCCAACTATGGCTACACCTTC
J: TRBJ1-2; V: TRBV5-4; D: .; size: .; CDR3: CASSLEVPSSGYTF; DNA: TGTGCCAGCAGCTTAGAGGTCCCTTCAAGTGGCTACACCTTC
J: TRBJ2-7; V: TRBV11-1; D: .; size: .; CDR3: CASSLEQGYEQYF; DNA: TGTGCCAGCAGCTTAGAACAGGGCTACGAGCAGTACTTC
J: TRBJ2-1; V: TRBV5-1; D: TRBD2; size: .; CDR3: CASSSGAGGNENEQFF; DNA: TGCGCCAGCAGCTCGGGAGCGGGAGGGAATGAGAATGAGCAGTTCTTC
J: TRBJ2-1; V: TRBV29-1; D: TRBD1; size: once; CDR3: CSVAGDREPAGFF; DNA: TGCAGCGTTGCGGGGGACAGGGAGCCAGCGGGGTTCTTC
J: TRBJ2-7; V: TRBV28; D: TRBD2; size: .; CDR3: CASSPSGGSRVYF; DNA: TGTGCCAGCAGTCCCTCCGGCGGGAGTAGGGTTTACTTC
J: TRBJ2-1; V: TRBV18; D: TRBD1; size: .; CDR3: CASSPQAGGYNEQFF; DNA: TGTGCCAGCTCACCACAGGCAGGGGGCTACAATGAGCAGTTCTTC
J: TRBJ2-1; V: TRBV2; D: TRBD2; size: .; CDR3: CASIVRTSKYNEQFF; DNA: TGTGCCAGCATCGTCCGGACTAGCAAATACAATGAGCAGTTCTTC
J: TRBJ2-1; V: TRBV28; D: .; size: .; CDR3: CASTFQGPPYNEQFF; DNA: TGTGCCAGCACTTTTCAGGGTCCCCCCTACAATGAGCAGTTCTTC
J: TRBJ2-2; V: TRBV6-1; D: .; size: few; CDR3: CASSASRGLYTGELFF; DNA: TGTGCCAGCAGTGCCTCAAGGGGGTTATACACCGGGGAGCTGTTTTTT
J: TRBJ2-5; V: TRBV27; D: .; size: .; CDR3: CASSTHPGGGQETQYF; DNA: TGTGCCAGCAGTACCCACCCAGGAGGTGGGCAAGAGACCCAGTACTTC
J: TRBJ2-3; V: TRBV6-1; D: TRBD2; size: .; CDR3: CASRKREGKDTQYF; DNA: TGTGCCAGCAGGAAGCGGGAGGGTAAGGATACGCAGTATTTT
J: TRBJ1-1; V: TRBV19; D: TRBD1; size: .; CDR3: CASSVNPRTQGTEAFF; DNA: TGTGCCAGTAGTGTAAACCCCCGGACACAGGGGACTGAAGCTTTCTTT
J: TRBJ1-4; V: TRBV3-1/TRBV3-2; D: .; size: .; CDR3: CASSSGQIYEKLFF; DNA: TGTGCCAGCAGCTCAGGACAGATATATGAAAAACTGTTTTTT
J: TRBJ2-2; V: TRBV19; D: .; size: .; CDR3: CASSIPQTGGELFF; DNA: TGTGCCAGTAGTATTCCCCAGACGGGCGGGGAGCTGTTTTTT
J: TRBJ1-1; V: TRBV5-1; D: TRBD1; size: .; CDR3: CASSTRQGAITEAFF; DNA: TGCGCCAGCAGCACCCGACAGGGGGCGATCACTGAAGCTTTCTTT
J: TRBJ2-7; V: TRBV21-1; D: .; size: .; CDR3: CASSKETGIPYEQYF; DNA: TGTGCCAGCAGCAAAGAAACAGGGATCCCCTACGAGCAGTACTTC
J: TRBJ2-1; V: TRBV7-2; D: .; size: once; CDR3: CASSVRGSNYNEQFF; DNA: TGTGCCAGCAGCGTCAGGGGTTCCAACTACAATGAGCAGTTCTTC
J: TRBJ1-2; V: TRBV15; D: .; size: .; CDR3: CATSRDTQIYGYTF; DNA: TGTGCCACCAGCAGAGATACGCAGATCTATGGCTACACCTTC
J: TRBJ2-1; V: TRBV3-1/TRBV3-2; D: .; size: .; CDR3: CASSQAGNNEQFF; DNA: TGTGCCAGCAGCCAAGCGGGAAACAATGAGCAGTTCTTC
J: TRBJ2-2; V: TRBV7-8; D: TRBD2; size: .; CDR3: CASSLALGLAGNTGELFF; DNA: TGTGCCAGCAGCTTAGCGCTCGGACTAGCGGGGAACACCGGGGAGCTGTTTTTT
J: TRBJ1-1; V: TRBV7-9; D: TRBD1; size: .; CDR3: CASSPRDRVANTEAFF; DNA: TGTGCCAGCAGCCCCCGGGACAGGGTCGCGAACACTGAAGCTTTCTTT
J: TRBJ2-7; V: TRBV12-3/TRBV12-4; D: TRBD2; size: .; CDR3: CASSLSGLAGTSF; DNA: TGTGCCAGCAGTTTATCTGGGCTAGCGGGAACAAGCTTC
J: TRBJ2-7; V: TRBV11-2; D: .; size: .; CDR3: CASSLGRGGRGYEQYF; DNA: TGTGCCAGCAGCTTGGGTCGCGGGGGCCGTGGCTACGAGCAGTACTTC
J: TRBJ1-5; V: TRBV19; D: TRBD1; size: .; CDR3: CATSLGQAYNQPQHF; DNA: TGTGCCACGAGCTTGGGACAGGCTTACAATCAGCCCCAGCATTTT
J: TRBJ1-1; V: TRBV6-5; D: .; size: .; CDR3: CASSRPRPPWIAFF; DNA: TGTGCCAGCAGTCGCCCGAGGCCCCCCTGGATCGCTTTCTTT
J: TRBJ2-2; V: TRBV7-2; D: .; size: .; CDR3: CASSSQGIYGELFF; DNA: TGTGCCAGCAGCTCTCAGGGAATTTACGGGGAGCTGTTTTTT